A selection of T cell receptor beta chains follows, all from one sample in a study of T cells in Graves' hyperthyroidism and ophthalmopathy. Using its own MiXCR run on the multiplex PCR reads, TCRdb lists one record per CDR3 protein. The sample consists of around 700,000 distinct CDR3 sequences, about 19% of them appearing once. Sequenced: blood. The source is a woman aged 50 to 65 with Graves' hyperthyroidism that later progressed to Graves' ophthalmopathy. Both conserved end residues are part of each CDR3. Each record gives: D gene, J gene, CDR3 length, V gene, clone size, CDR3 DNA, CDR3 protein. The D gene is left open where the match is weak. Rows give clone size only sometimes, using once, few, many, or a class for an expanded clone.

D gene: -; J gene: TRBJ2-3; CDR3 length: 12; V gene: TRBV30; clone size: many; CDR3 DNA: TGTGCCTGGAGTCTCAACACAGATACGCAGTATTTT; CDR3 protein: CAWSLNTDTQYF
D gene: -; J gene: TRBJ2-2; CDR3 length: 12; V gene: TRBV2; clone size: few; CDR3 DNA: TGTGCCAGCGGGGCGCCGCCCGGGGAGCTGTTTTTT; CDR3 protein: CASGAPPGELFF
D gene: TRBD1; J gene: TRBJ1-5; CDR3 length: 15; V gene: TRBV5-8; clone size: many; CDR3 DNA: TGTGCCAGCAGCCCCCGGGACAGAAGCAATCAGCCCCAGCATTTT; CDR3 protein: CASSPRDRSNQPQHF
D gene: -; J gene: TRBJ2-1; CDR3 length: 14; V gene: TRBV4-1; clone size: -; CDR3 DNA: TGCGCCAGCAGCCAAGACCCCCCAACCGATGAGCAGTTCTTC; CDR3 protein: CASSQDPPTDEQFF
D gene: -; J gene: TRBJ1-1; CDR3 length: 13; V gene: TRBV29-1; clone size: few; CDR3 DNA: TGCAGCGGAGAGGACGGGCTGAACACTGAAGCTTTCTTT; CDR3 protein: CSGEDGLNTEAFF
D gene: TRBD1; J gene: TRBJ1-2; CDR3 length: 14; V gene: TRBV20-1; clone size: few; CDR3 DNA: TGCAGTGCTAGTCAGGGACAGGAGTTGTATGGCTACACCTTC; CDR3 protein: CSASQGQELYGYTF
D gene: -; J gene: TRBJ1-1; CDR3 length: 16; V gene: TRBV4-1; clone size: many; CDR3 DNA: TGCGCCAGCAGCCAAGATCCGCGGGGTGCGAACACTGAAGCTTTCTTT; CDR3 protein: CASSQDPRGANTEAFF
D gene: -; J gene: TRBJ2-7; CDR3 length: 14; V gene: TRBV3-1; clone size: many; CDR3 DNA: TGTGCCAGCAGCCAAGACATGCAGATCTACGAGCAGTACTTC; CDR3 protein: CASSQDMQIYEQYF
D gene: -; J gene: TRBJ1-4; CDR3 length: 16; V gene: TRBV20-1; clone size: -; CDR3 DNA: TGCAGTGCTAGTGGTAATACCGGGGCCTGGGATGAAAAACTGTTTTTT; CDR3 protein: CSASGNTGAWDEKLFF
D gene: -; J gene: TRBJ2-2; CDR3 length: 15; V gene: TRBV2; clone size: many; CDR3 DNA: TGTGCCAGCAGGGGATGGACCCTGAGCACCGGGGAGCTGTTTTTT; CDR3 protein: CASRGWTLSTGELFF
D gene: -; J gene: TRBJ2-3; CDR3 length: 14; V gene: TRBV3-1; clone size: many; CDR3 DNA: TGTGCCAGCAGCCATGTCTTGACGGGGGAGACGCAGTATTTT; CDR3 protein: CASSHVLTGETQYF
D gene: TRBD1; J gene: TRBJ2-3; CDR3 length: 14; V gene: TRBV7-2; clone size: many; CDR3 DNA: TGTGCCAGCAGCTTAAACAGGGGAGCAGATACGCAGTATTTT; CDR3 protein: CASSLNRGADTQYF
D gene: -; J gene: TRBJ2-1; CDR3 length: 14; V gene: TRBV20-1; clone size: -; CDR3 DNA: TGCAGTGCTAGAAGGGACCGCTCCTACAATGAGCGGTTCTTC; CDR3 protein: CSARRDRSYNERFF
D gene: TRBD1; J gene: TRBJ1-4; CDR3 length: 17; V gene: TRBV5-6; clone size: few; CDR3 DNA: TGTGCCAGCAGCCCGAAACAACAGGGGTGGAGTAATGAAAAACTGTTTTTT; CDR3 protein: CASSPKQQGWSNEKLFF
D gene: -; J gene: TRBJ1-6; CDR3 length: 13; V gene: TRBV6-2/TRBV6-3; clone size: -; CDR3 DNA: TGTGCCAGCGGACGCATCCGAGGTTCACCCCTCCACTTT; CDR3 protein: CASGRIRGSPLHF
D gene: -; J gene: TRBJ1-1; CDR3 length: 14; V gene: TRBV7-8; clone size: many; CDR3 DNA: TGTGCCAGCACCCACACAGGGAGCGGAACTGAAGCTTTCTTT; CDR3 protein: CASTHTGSGTEAFF
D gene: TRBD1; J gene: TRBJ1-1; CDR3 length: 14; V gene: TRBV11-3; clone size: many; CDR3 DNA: TGTGCCAGCAGCGCACAGGGGGCCGGCACTGAAGCTTTCTTT; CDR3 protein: CASSAQGAGTEAFF
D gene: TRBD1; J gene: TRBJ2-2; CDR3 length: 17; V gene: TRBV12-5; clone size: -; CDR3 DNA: TGTGCTAGTGGTCCACGGACAGGGGTAATTTTTCCCGGGGAGCTGTTTTTT; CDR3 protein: CASGPRTGVIFPGELFF
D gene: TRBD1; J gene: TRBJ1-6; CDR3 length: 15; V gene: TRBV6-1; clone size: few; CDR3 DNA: TGTGCCAGCAGTGAAGGGGACAGGCTCCCCCTCACCCTCCACTTT; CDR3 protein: CASSEGDRLPLTLHF
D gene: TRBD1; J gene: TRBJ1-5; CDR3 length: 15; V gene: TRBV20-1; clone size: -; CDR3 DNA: TGCAGTGTTGGACAGGGGTATGTTAGCAATCAGCCCCAGCATTTT; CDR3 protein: CSVGQGYVSNQPQHF
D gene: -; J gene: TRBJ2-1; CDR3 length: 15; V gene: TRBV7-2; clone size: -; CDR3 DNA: TGTGCCAGCAGCTTAATGGGGGGGCTGTACAATGAGCAGTTCTTC; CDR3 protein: CASSLMGGLYNEQFF
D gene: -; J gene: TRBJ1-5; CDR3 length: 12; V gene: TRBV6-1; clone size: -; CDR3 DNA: TGTGCCAGCAGTAACATGGGTTTGCCCCAGCATTTT; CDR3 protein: CASSNMGLPQHF
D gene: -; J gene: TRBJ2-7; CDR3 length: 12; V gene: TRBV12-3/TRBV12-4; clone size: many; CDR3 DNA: TGTGCCAGCACCATTGGGTCTTACGAGCAGTACTTC; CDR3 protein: CASTIGSYEQYF
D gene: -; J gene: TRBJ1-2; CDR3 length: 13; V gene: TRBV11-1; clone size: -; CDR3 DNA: TGCGCCAGCAGCCAAGTCAGGGGCTATGGCTACACCTTC; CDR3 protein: CASSQVRGYGYTF